Sequencing of this TCR beta chain was carried out in a study of shared clonotypes between healthy human individuals. Across the study: Those who served as donors were a couple of women and a few men between the ages of 18 and 49.

Unsorted PBMC DNA went through sequencing on ten immunoSEQ deep assay plates. How the authors handled the data: Quality scores were absent from the junction-only immunoSEQ sequences, so filtering differed. Sequenced by immunoSEQ multiplex PCR; TCRdb stores in-frame clones only, minus some. That table supplies the V and J calls and clone size; D and trimming were determined from the DNA. The repertoire includes some 480,000 clones, approximately 79% of them detected once, and roughly 12% sits in the top ten. This clone has only one observation. A far larger clone is only one base removed, so a read error is likely. All donors were Caucasian adults living in Nashville, Tennessee. V lost 6 bases and J lost 2, with 17 bases in between. The CDR3 has 14 residues. CDR1 and CDR2 from the germline V gene are SQVTM and ANQGSEA.

The receptor was isolated from a middle-aged woman in good health. Some clones in this sample may be carry-over from other donors' samples. The chain recombines TRBV29-1 with TRBJ2-7, with D possibly called TRBD1 or TRBD2 (6 bases each). Sequencing was done on a sample of PBMCs. In nucleotides, the CDR3 is TGCAGCGTGGGGGCTGGGCGGGGACCCTACGAGCAGTACTTC. This encodes CSVGAGRGPYEQYF.